This record covers a single TCR beta chain. The target antigen is unknown. The source of the sample is a study of cytomegalovirus exposure and HLA in healthy donors. Study-wide findings and caveats: Roughly uniform sequencing depth across donors was assumed, possibly incorrectly. Some 17,000 TCR beta sequences were associated with HLA alleles at 0.05 false discovery rate in a later analysis.

PCR used 60 Vbeta primers and 13 Jbeta primers. Some clones are missing from TCRdb's copy, which holds only in-frame ones; the method was immunoSEQ multiplex PCR. The repertoire holds over 90,000 clones, with about 71% as singletons. Healthy bone marrow donors made up the donor group. At the time of sampling, donors were nominally healthy, though unrecorded immune exposures were likely. What was sequenced was PBMCs. This TCR was sampled from a woman aged 45-59 years in good health and CMV-seronegative.

The CDR3 DNA reads TGTGCCAGCACCCGCGGGACAGGGGTTAATTCACCCCTCCACTTT. Translating gives CASTRGTGVNSPLHF. The genes are TRBV27 and TRBJ1-6; 10 bases align to TRBD1. Germline values: CDR1 MNHEY, CDR2 SMNVEV (reference sequence). CDR3 size: 15 residues. The ends lost 7 bases at V and 6 bases at J; junction bases unmatched: 6.